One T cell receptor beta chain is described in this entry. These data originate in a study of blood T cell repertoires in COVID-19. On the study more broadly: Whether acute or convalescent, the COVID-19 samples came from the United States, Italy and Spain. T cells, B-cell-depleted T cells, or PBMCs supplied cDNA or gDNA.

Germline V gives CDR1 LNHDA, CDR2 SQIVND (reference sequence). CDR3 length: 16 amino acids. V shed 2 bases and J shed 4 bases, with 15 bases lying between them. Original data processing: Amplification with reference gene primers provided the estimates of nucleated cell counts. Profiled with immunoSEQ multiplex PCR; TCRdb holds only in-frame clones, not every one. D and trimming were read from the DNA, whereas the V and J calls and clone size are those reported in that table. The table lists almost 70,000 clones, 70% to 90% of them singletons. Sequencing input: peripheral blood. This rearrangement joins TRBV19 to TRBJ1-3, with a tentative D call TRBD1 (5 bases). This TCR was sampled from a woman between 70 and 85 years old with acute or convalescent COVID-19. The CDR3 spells CASSIRQRLGGNTIYF. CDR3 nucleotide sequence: TGTGCCAGTAGTATACGACAGAGACTAGGCGGAAACACCATATATTTT.